This is a list of T cell receptor beta chains from one sample in a study of high-grade serous ovarian cancer treatment subgroups. This table comes from immunoSEQ multiplex PCR, and its TCRdb copy is limited to in-frame clones, with some not included. The sample has roughly 29,000 clones, 80% to 90% seen once. The sequenced material came from tumor tissue. The receptor source for this set is a human donor with high-grade serous ovarian cancer. The CDR3 runs from the conserved cysteine through the conserved F or W. The D gene is left open where the match is weak. Not every row has a clone size; where given, it reads once, few, many or a size class.

V: TRBV5-1; size: NA; D: NA; J: TRBJ2-3; CDR3: CASSFATDTQYF; DNA: TGCGCCAGCAGCTTTGCTACAGATACGCAGTATTTT
V: TRBV5-1; size: NA; D: NA; J: TRBJ2-1; CDR3: CASSLLYPGDEQFF; DNA: TGCGCCAGCAGCTTGTTATACCCTGGAGATGAGCAGTTCTTC
V: TRBV7-6; size: NA; D: NA; J: TRBJ1-1; CDR3: CASSLATVLNTEAFF; DNA: TGTGCCAGCAGCTTAGCGACAGTGTTGAACACTGAAGCTTTCTTT
V: TRBV7-9; size: NA; D: TRBD2; J: TRBJ2-7; CDR3: CASSLIAGADYEQYF; DNA: TGTGCCAGCAGCTTAATAGCGGGAGCGGATTACGAGCAGTACTTC
V: TRBV7-9; size: NA; D: NA; J: TRBJ2-6; CDR3: CASSPLGRANVLTF; DNA: TGTGCCAGCAGCCCATTAGGTCGGGCCAACGTCCTGACTTTC
V: TRBV10-3; size: NA; D: TRBD1; J: TRBJ1-2; CDR3: CAISEGTGALEGYTF; DNA: TGTGCCATCAGTGAAGGGACAGGAGCCCTAGAGGGCTACACCTTC
V: TRBV7-9; size: NA; D: TRBD2; J: TRBJ2-3; CDR3: CASSLDSGTVDTQYF; DNA: TGTGCCAGCAGCTTAGATAGCGGGACGGTAGATACGCAGTATTTT
V: TRBV19; size: NA; D: TRBD2; J: TRBJ2-7; CDR3: CASRRTSGSRAYEQYF; DNA: TGTGCCAGTAGGAGAACTAGCGGGAGTCGGGCCTACGAGCAGTACTTC
V: TRBV5-5; size: medium-sized; D: NA; J: TRBJ2-2; CDR3: CASSLGWQNTGELFF; DNA: TGTGCCAGCAGCTTAGGGTGGCAGAACACCGGGGAGCTGTTTTTT
V: TRBV11-1; size: NA; D: NA; J: TRBJ2-1; CDR3: CASSISGLYNEQFF; DNA: TGTGCCAGCAGCATTTCCGGACTATACAATGAGCAGTTCTTC
V: TRBV29-1; size: NA; D: NA; J: TRBJ2-3; CDR3: CSVWSSTDTQYF; DNA: TGCAGCGTTTGGAGCAGCACAGATACGCAGTATTTT
V: TRBV9; size: NA; D: NA; J: TRBJ2-1; CDR3: CASSAQPNEQFF; DNA: TGTGCCAGCAGCGCGCAGCCTAATGAGCAGTTCTTC
V: TRBV5-1; size: NA; D: TRBD1; J: TRBJ2-1; CDR3: CASSPSGTASYNEQFF; DNA: TGCGCCAGCAGCCCGTCCGGGACAGCCTCCTACAATGAGCAGTTCTTC
V: TRBV30; size: NA; D: NA; J: TRBJ1-4; CDR3: CAWSVLPGQNEKLFF; DNA: TGTGCCTGGAGTGTACTCCCAGGGCAGAATGAAAAACTGTTTTTT
V: TRBV11-2; size: once; D: TRBD2; J: TRBJ2-7; CDR3: CASSLGLAGSYEQYF; DNA: TGTGCCAGCAGCTTGGGACTAGCGGGCTCCTACGAGCAGTACTTC
V: TRBV7-2; size: NA; D: TRBD1; J: TRBJ1-2; CDR3: CASSLEGADYGYTF; DNA: TGTGCCAGCAGCTTAGAGGGGGCTGACTATGGCTACACCTTC
V: TRBV19; size: NA; D: NA; J: TRBJ1-2; CDR3: CASEGPNYGYTF; DNA: TGTGCCAGTGAGGGACCTAACTATGGCTACACCTTC
V: TRBV19; size: NA; D: TRBD2; J: TRBJ2-4; CDR3: CASSIARTSSNIQYF; DNA: TGTGCCAGTAGTATAGCCCGGACTAGTTCGAACATTCAGTACTTC
V: TRBV5-6; size: NA; D: NA; J: TRBJ1-1; CDR3: CASSLTGLSTMNTEAFF; DNA: TGTGCCAGCAGCTTAACGGGACTCTCGACTATGAACACTGAAGCTTTCTTT
V: TRBV6-5; size: NA; D: NA; J: TRBJ1-4; CDR3: CASRLDSSTNEKLFF; DNA: TGTGCCAGCAGGCTTGACAGCTCAACTAATGAAAAACTGTTTTTT
V: TRBV6-6; size: NA; D: TRBD1; J: TRBJ2-5; CDR3: CASSLPPGQGLQTQYF; DNA: TGTGCCAGCAGTCTACCCCCGGGACAGGGGTTGCAGACCCAGTACTTC
V: TRBV7-8; size: NA; D: NA; J: TRBJ2-1; CDR3: CASRASTDIKSDNEQFF; DNA: TGTGCCAGCAGAGCCTCAACTGACATTAAGTCGGACAATGAGCAGTTCTTC
V: TRBV19; size: few; D: NA; J: TRBJ1-4; CDR3: CASSIGGLTNEKLFF; DNA: TGTGCCAGTAGTATCGGGGGCCTAACTAATGAAAAACTGTTTTTT
V: TRBV2; size: NA; D: TRBD1; J: TRBJ2-6; CDR3: CASSATGGAGANVLTF; DNA: TGTGCCAGCAGTGCAACAGGGGGCGCTGGGGCCAACGTCCTGACTTTC
V: TRBV7-9; size: once; D: NA; J: TRBJ1-6; CDR3: CASSGTGDPNSPLHF; DNA: TGTGCCAGCAGCGGAACGGGGGACCCCAATTCACCCCTCCACTTT
V: TRBV10-2; size: NA; D: NA; J: TRBJ1-4; CDR3: CASMIGRNEKLFF; DNA: TGCGCCAGCATGATTGGTCGTAATGAAAAACTGTTTTTT
V: TRBV10-3; size: NA; D: NA; J: TRBJ2-6; CDR3: CAIRGTSSGANVLTF; DNA: TGTGCCATCAGAGGGACGAGCTCTGGGGCCAACGTCCTGACTTTC
V: TRBV28; size: few; D: NA; J: TRBJ2-7; CDR3: CASRPNTGSYEQYF; DNA: TGTGCCAGCAGGCCAAACACGGGCTCCTACGAGCAGTACTTC
V: TRBV5-4; size: NA; D: NA; J: TRBJ1-3; CDR3: CASSSGQGSGNTIYF; DNA: TGTGCCAGCAGCTCGGGGCAGGGGTCGGGAAACACCATATATTTT
V: TRBV5-1; size: NA; D: NA; J: TRBJ1-2; CDR3: CASSLVTRDGYTF; DNA: TGCGCCAGCAGCTTGGTTACGCGGGACGGCTACACCTTC
V: TRBV14; size: NA; D: TRBD2; J: TRBJ2-1; CDR3: CASSQDRLAGGPSEQFF; DNA: TGTGCCAGCAGCCAAGACCGCCTAGCGGGAGGGCCGAGTGAGCAGTTCTTC
V: TRBV2; size: NA; D: NA; J: TRBJ2-1; CDR3: CASRLSGANYNEQFF; DNA: TGTGCCAGCAGATTGAGCGGAGCAAACTACAATGAGCAGTTCTTC
V: TRBV7-2; size: NA; D: NA; J: TRBJ1-2; CDR3: CASSLDRPKGGGDYGYTF; DNA: TGTGCCAGCAGCTTAGACCGACCTAAAGGTGGGGGAGACTATGGCTACACCTTC
V: TRBV5-4; size: once; D: TRBD2; J: TRBJ2-1; CDR3: CASSFGGSLYNEQFF; DNA: TGTGCCAGCAGCTTCGGCGGGAGCCTCTACAATGAGCAGTTCTTC
V: TRBV11-3; size: NA; D: NA; J: TRBJ2-1; CDR3: CASSLDGGREQFF; DNA: TGTGCCAGCAGCTTAGATGGAGGCCGTGAGCAGTTCTTC
V: TRBV5-6; size: NA; D: NA; J: TRBJ1-5; CDR3: CASSLDPGQPQHF; DNA: TGTGCCAGCAGCCTCGACCCCGGTCAGCCCCAGCATTTT
V: TRBV5-1; size: NA; D: TRBD2; J: TRBJ2-7; CDR3: CASSFGLAGAGEQYF; DNA: TGCGCCAGCAGCTTTGGACTAGCGGGAGCCGGCGAGCAGTACTTC
V: TRBV7-2; size: NA; D: NA; J: TRBJ2-5; CDR3: CASSLNLWGTQYF; DNA: TGTGCCAGCAGCTTGAACCTCTGGGGGACCCAGTACTTC
V: TRBV6-5; size: NA; D: NA; J: TRBJ1-6; CDR3: CASSRGGTPLHF; DNA: TGTGCCAGCAGTCGTGGGGGGACACCCCTCCACTTT
V: TRBV2; size: NA; D: NA; J: TRBJ2-1; CDR3: CASSPRPGKQFF; DNA: TGTGCCAGCAGCCCCAGACCAGGCAAGCAGTTCTTC
V: TRBV19; size: NA; D: NA; J: TRBJ2-1; CDR3: CASSKAPRGGVLGEQFF; DNA: TGTGCCAGTAGTAAAGCCCCGAGGGGGGGCGTGTTGGGTGAGCAGTTCTTC
V: TRBV10-3; size: NA; D: NA; J: TRBJ2-7; CDR3: CAISESALSSYEQYF; DNA: TGTGCCATCAGTGAGTCGGCACTGAGCTCCTACGAGCAGTACTTC
V: TRBV28; size: NA; D: NA; J: TRBJ2-3; CDR3: CASSLAGSLADTQYF; DNA: TGTGCCAGCAGTTTGGCGGGTAGTTTGGCAGATACGCAGTATTTT
V: TRBV28; size: NA; D: NA; J: TRBJ2-1; CDR3: CASSAGILSQFF; DNA: TGTGCCAGCAGTGCCGGGATTCTCTCTCAGTTCTTC
V: TRBV28; size: NA; D: TRBD2; J: TRBJ2-5; CDR3: CASSSPWSSGRGETQYF; DNA: TGTGCCAGCAGTTCCCCATGGAGTAGCGGGAGGGGAGAGACCCAGTACTTC
V: TRBV19; size: NA; D: NA; J: TRBJ1-5; CDR3: CASSRQGQSDQPQHF; DNA: TGTGCCAGTAGTCGGCAGGGGCAGTCAGATCAGCCCCAGCATTTT
V: TRBV28; size: NA; D: TRBD2; J: TRBJ2-1; CDR3: CASSLFLAGRYNEQFF; DNA: TGTGCCAGCAGTTTATTTCTAGCGGGGCGATACAATGAGCAGTTCTTC
V: TRBV28; size: NA; D: NA; J: TRBJ1-5; CDR3: CASRPQGYSNQPQHF; DNA: TGTGCCAGCAGGCCACAGGGTTATAGCAATCAGCCCCAGCATTTT
V: TRBV5-1; size: NA; D: NA; J: TRBJ2-5; CDR3: CASSYSIGETQYF; DNA: TGCGCCAGCAGTTATAGCATCGGGGAGACCCAGTACTTC
V: TRBV4-1; size: once; D: NA; J: TRBJ2-5; CDR3: CASSQALGTSRSQTQYF; DNA: TGCGCCAGCAGCCAAGCTTTAGGGACGTCCAGATCGCAGACCCAGTACTTC
V: TRBV2; size: few; D: NA; J: TRBJ1-5; CDR3: CASSQDTGKGQPQHF; DNA: TGTGCCAGCAGTCAAGATACAGGGAAGGGTCAGCCCCAGCATTTT
V: TRBV30; size: NA; D: NA; J: TRBJ1-2; CDR3: CAWSVRGGGSGGYTF; DNA: TGTGCCTGGAGTGTAAGGGGGGGCGGTTCAGGTGGCTACACCTTC
V: TRBV7-8; size: once; D: TRBD2; J: TRBJ2-1; CDR3: CASTPTSGSRNEQFF; DNA: TGTGCCAGCACCCCGACTAGCGGGAGTCGAAATGAGCAGTTCTTC